Listed below are T cell receptor beta chains from one sample, sequenced in a study of T cell responses to AZD1222 COVID-19 vaccine. TCRdb's copy holds only in-frame clones and misses some; the assay was immunoSEQ multiplex PCR. The sample contains 150,000 to 200,000 clones, 90% to 95% of which appear only once. The source material was peripheral blood, sampled 28 days after the second AZD1222 dose. All receptors come from an adult who received the AZD1222 COVID-19 vaccine. Both conserved end residues are part of each CDR3. A D gene is named only where the DNA matches it firmly. Where a row states a size, it is once, few, many or the class of an expanded clone; other rows omit it.

d_gene	v_gene	j_gene	abundance	CDR3nt	CDR3aa
NA	TRBV7-9	TRBJ1-5	NA	TGTGCCAGCAGCTTGGGTTCGGGCGAGATTGGGAATCAGCCCCAGCATTTT	CASSLGSGEIGNQPQHF
NA	TRBV11-2	TRBJ1-1	NA	TGTGCCAGCAGCCCAAATGTTGGGGCCAGGGGAGCTTTCTTT	CASSPNVGARGAFF
TRBD1	TRBV7-8	TRBJ2-3	NA	TGTGCCAGCAGCTTAGGCTGCCACAGGGGGCGCGGGGCAGATACGCAGTATTTT	CASSLGCHRGRGADTQYF
NA	TRBV28	TRBJ1-3	NA	TGTGCCAGCATCGTGGGGGGGGGAAACACCATATATTTT	CASIVGGGNTIYF
NA	TRBV30	TRBJ1-5	NA	TGTGCCTGGAGTTTTTCGACGGATCAGCCCCAGCATTTT	CAWSFSTDQPQHF
NA	TRBV7-6	TRBJ2-5	NA	TGTGCCAGCAGCCGAGGTGGGGGACTCCAAGAGACCCAGTACTTC	CASSRGGGLQETQYF
NA	TRBV9	TRBJ1-1	NA	TGTGCCAGCAGCGTAGAGCCAGACCGCACTGAAGCTTTCTTT	CASSVEPDRTEAFF
NA	TRBV11-2	TRBJ2-2	NA	TGTGCCAGCAGCTTAGGGTCGAACACCGGGGAGCTGTTTTTT	CASSLGSNTGELFF
NA	TRBV4-3	TRBJ1-3	NA	TGCGCCAGCAGCCAAGATCACCATGACACTTCCTCTGGAAACACCATATATTTT	CASSQDHHDTSSGNTIYF
TRBD1	TRBV5-4	TRBJ2-3	NA	TGTGCCAGCAGCCTGGAGGGACAGGAACATACGCAGTATTTT	CASSLEGQEHTQYF
NA	TRBV7-9	TRBJ1-6	NA	TGTGCCAGCAGCTTAGCGGGGGCTGGTTATAATTCACCCCTCCACTTT	CASSLAGAGYNSPLHF
NA	TRBV27	TRBJ1-4	NA	TGTGCCAGCAGTTTACGGGAGGGGGAAAAACTGTTTTTT	CASSLREGEKLFF
NA	TRBV3-1/TRBV3-2	TRBJ2-3	NA	TGTGCCAGCAGCCAAGAGAGGAGGGGCTCCCGCACAGATACGCAGTATTTT	CASSQERRGSRTDTQYF
NA	TRBV25-1	TRBJ1-2	NA	TGTGCCAGCAGTGAATGGGGTAACAGGCCTAACTATGGCTACACCTTC	CASSEWGNRPNYGYTF
TRBD2	TRBV24-1	TRBJ2-3	NA	TGTGCCACCTCGACTAGCGGGAGAACAGATACGCAGTATTTT	CATSTSGRTDTQYF
TRBD2	TRBV18	TRBJ2-3	NA	TGTGCCAGCTCACCTCGGCCGGGACTAGCGGGAGGGGAGGCAGATACGCAGTATTTT	CASSPRPGLAGGEADTQYF
TRBD1	TRBV29-1	TRBJ1-3	NA	TGCAGCATTTGGGACAGGGCCAACGGAAACACCATATATTTT	CSIWDRANGNTIYF
NA	TRBV2	TRBJ2-7	NA	TGTGCCAGCAGCCCAACTGGCTACGAGCAGTACTTC	CASSPTGYEQYF
NA	TRBV4-1	TRBJ2-5	NA	TGCGCCAGCAGCCAAGATTCGGGGGGCGGGGAGACCCAGTACTTC	CASSQDSGGGETQYF
NA	TRBV5-5	TRBJ1-2	NA	TGTGCCAGCGAGGGGGTAGGAGGCTACACCTTC	CASEGVGGYTF
TRBD2	TRBV20-1	TRBJ2-3	NA	TGCAGTGCTAGTGGCCTAGCGGCCAATACGCAGTATTTT	CSASGLAANTQYF
NA	TRBV6-5	TRBJ2-7	NA	TGTGCCAGCAGTCGGGACGGACCCTCCTACGAGCAGTACTTC	CASSRDGPSYEQYF
TRBD1	TRBV28	TRBJ1-2	NA	TGTGCCAGCAGCCTCGGACAGGGTGTTGGCTACACCTTC	CASSLGQGVGYTF
NA	TRBV9	TRBJ1-2	few	TGTGCCAGCAGCGTAGGGGATGGCTACACCTTC	CASSVGDGYTF
NA	TRBV3-1/TRBV3-2	TRBJ2-5	few	TGTGCCAGCAGCCAAGGGGGGAGCCTCCAAGAGACCCAGTACTTC	CASSQGGSLQETQYF
TRBD2	TRBV6-4	TRBJ2-3	NA	TGTGCCAGCAGTGACACTAGCGGGAGGGCAGATACGCAGTATTTT	CASSDTSGRADTQYF
NA	TRBV27	TRBJ2-3	NA	TGTGCCAGCAGTCCCTCCTACGCGCGGGTAGGACTCGCAGATACGCAGTATTTT	CASSPSYARVGLADTQYF
NA	TRBV4-3	TRBJ2-7	NA	TGCGCCAGCAGCCAAGGCACAAACCATTACGAGCAGTACTTC	CASSQGTNHYEQYF
NA	TRBV30	TRBJ1-1	NA	TGTGCCTGGATCGCCGAGGGGGGGACTGAAGCTTTCTTT	CAWIAEGGTEAFF
NA	TRBV28	TRBJ1-1	NA	TGTGCCAGCAGTGCGCGAACAGGGAAAGCTTTCTTT	CASSARTGKAFF
TRBD1	TRBV4-1	TRBJ1-1	NA	TGCGCCAGCAGCCACCTTCCGGGACAGGGGCCGTCTGAAGCTTTCTTT	CASSHLPGQGPSEAFF
TRBD1	TRBV4-2	TRBJ2-7	NA	TGTGCCAGCAGCCAAGGACAGGGGATATCCTACGAGCAGTACTTC	CASSQGQGISYEQYF
TRBD1	TRBV19	TRBJ1-6	NA	TGTGCCACCGGACAGGACCTTAATTCACCCCTCCACTTT	CATGQDLNSPLHF
TRBD1	TRBV28	TRBJ1-2	NA	TGTGCCAGCAGTTTATCTGGAACAGGGGGAAGAGGCTACACCTTC	CASSLSGTGGRGYTF
NA	TRBV6-1	TRBJ1-3	NA	TGTGCCAGCAGTGTTATAGGGGGAATTTACTCTGGAAACACCATATATTTT	CASSVIGGIYSGNTIYF
NA	TRBV9	TRBJ2-1	NA	TGTGCCAGCAGCGGACTAGGGTACAATGAGCAGTTCTTC	CASSGLGYNEQFF
NA	TRBV5-1	TRBJ1-5	NA	TGCGCCAGCAGCAAGGAGCCAGGGAACAATCAGCCCCAGCATTTT	CASSKEPGNNQPQHF
NA	TRBV24-1	TRBJ2-1	NA	TGTGCCACCAGTGACCCGGGAGTGGATGAGCAGTTCTTC	CATSDPGVDEQFF
NA	TRBV6-6	TRBJ1-2	NA	TGTGCCAGCAGTCATGACGGCGCCCGGGGCTACACCTTC	CASSHDGARGYTF
TRBD1	TRBV7-6	TRBJ1-2	NA	TGTGCCAGCAGCCGCGACAGGGGAAGGTATGGCTACACCTTC	CASSRDRGRYGYTF
NA	TRBV29-1	TRBJ1-1	NA	TGCAGCGCCCGGGGGGGTAACACTGAAGCTTTCTTT	CSARGGNTEAFF